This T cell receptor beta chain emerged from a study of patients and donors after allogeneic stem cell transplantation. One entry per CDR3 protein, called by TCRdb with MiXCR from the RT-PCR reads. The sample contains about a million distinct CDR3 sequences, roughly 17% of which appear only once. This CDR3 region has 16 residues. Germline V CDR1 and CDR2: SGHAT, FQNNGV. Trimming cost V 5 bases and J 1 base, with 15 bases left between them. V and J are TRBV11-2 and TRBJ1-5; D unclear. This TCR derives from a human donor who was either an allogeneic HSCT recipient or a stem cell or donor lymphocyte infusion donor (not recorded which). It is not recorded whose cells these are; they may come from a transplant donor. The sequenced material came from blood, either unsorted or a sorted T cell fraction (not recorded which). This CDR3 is CASSPFFARSNQPQHF. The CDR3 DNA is TGTGCCAGCAGCCCGTTTTTTGCCAGAAGCAATCAGCCCCAGCATTTT.